This T cell receptor (beta chain) is drawn from a study of cytomegalovirus exposure and HLA in healthy donors. Study results and caveats: In a later analysis, TCR beta V- and J-gene trimming was associated with a missense DCLRE1C variant. An assumption of roughly uniform sequencing depth across donors underlay the presence/absence analyses. The study reported that TCR beta sequences accurately predicted HLA-A and HLA-B alleles in most subjects.

This PCR relied on a set of 60 Vbeta primers and 13 Jbeta primers. This table comes from immunoSEQ multiplex PCR, and its TCRdb copy is limited to in-frame clones, with some not included. The sample holds around 170,000 clones, 82% seen once. To note about this clone: The antigen is unknown.

The CDR3 has 16 residues. Germline CDR1 is SQVTM and CDR2 is ANQGSEA. Germline trimming cut 0 bases from V and 1 base from J; bases unmatched to any gene: 6. The sequenced sample was PBMCs. This TCR was sampled from a man aged 40-50 years in good health and CMV-seronegative. V and J are TRBV29-1 and TRBJ2-1; 7 nucleotides agree with TRBD2. This CDR3 reads CSVEDPAGESYNEQFF. The CDR3 region has the DNA TGCAGCGTTGAAGACCCGGCGGGAGAATCCTACAATGAGCAGTTCTTC.